This T cell receptor beta chain was sequenced during a study of shared clonotypes between healthy human individuals. Some clones are missing from TCRdb's copy, which holds only in-frame ones; the method was immunoSEQ multiplex PCR. In the table there are some 470,000 clones, over 60% of which are singletons. The CDR3 covers 15 residues. CDR1 and CDR2 (germline): MDHEN, SYDVKM. Trimming cost V 1 base and J 2 bases, with 9 bases left between them. Recent vaccinations or acute infections were absent in the healthy HIV-negative adult donors. General study findings and limits: There were few donors, and this limited the genetic and exposure-history diversity represented. Clonotype sharing among donors likely depends on sequencing depth.

In the case of this clone: Its specificity is not known.

The J gene is TRBJ1-5, the V gene TRBV28; D possibly corresponds to TRBD1 (6 bases). This sequence was found in a middle-aged woman in good health. Some clones in this sample may be carry-over from other donors' samples. Sequences were obtained from PBMCs. The CDR3 bases are TGTGCCAGCAGTTTATCTGGGGGCGGCAATCAGCCCCAGCATTTT. It translates to CASSLSGGGNQPQHF.